This T cell receptor beta chain was documented in a study of chemoradiotherapy in HPV16-positive cancers. The V and J ends lost 8 bases and 6 bases respectively, with 22 bases between them. This CDR3 has 15 amino acids. Germline-derived CDR1 and CDR2 are WNHNN and SYGVQD (reference sequence). Clones were read by immunoSEQ multiplex PCR, and TCRdb kept only the in-frame ones, dropping some. This sample has about 5,000 clones; approximately 93% occur once, and the top ten carry around 4.7%. With respect to this clone: What it binds is unknown.

Study findings and constraints: The functional HPV-specific definition rests on just a couple of HPV16-positive patients.

Sample collection was performed from a patient who underwent chemoradiotherapy. The chain combines TRBV10-1 with TRBJ1-2; maybe TRBD1 (5 bases). This receptor was identified in a human donor with HPV-associated anogenital cancer. CDR3 loop: CASSKYLGGENGYTF. CDR3 in DNA: TGCGCCAGCTCGAAGTACCTGGGGGGGGAGAATGGCTACACCTTC.